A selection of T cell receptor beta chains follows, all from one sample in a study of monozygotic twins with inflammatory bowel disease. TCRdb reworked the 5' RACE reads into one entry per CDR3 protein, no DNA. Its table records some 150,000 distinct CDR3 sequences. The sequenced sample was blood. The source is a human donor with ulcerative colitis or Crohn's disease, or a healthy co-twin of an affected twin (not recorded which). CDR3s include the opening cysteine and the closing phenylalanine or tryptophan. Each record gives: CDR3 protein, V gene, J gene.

CASSSEYLQETQYF,TRBV5-4,TRBJ2-5
CASSARDRVPGYTF,TRBV7-9,TRBJ1-2
CASSPDGTSETQYF,TRBV7-9,TRBJ2-5
CSASRDYGYTF,TRBV20-1,TRBJ1-2
CASSFETGGRETQYF,TRBV6-4,TRBJ2-5
CAGSSRSEETQYF,TRBV5-1,TRBJ2-5
CSVRTGQGLGYTF,TRBV29-1,TRBJ1-2
CASSEAGGLSYEQYF,TRBV6-1,TRBJ2-7
CASSQFYEQYF,TRBV14,TRBJ2-7
CASSQVLSADTQYF,TRBV14,TRBJ2-3
CSGGAGSTDTQYF,TRBV29-1,TRBJ2-3
CASRWTSGKGSYNEQFF,TRBV6-1,TRBJ2-1
CSVAETNNQPQHF,TRBV29-1,TRBJ1-5
CASSKYQRGASSYNEQFF,TRBV7-7,TRBJ2-1
CASSLGAYEQYF,TRBV7-9,TRBJ2-7
CSASMGWSGSSNEQYF,TRBV20-1,TRBJ2-7
CASRAIQNSPLHF,TRBV12-3/TRBV12-4,TRBJ1-6
CSVVQGVYEQYF,TRBV29-1,TRBJ2-7
CASSIGQGGTGELFF,TRBV19,TRBJ2-2
CASSFKGISTDTQYF,TRBV18,TRBJ2-3
CASSSARRGGVTEAFF,TRBV6-5,TRBJ1-1
CASSPKQGEAFF,TRBV18,TRBJ1-1
CASSSPGTSGRSEQYF,TRBV6-1,TRBJ2-7
CASSPAAGLAGEGQFF,TRBV18,TRBJ2-1
CASSPSGRALDTQYF,TRBV7-6,TRBJ2-3
CASSPPGTDAKNEKLFF,TRBV4-2,TRBJ1-4
CASSRRGANTEAFF,TRBV27,TRBJ1-1
CSATDRAYEQYF,TRBV20-1,TRBJ2-7
CASSSPGLAGVDEQFF,TRBV5-1,TRBJ2-1
CASSPGGGTDTQYF,TRBV9,TRBJ2-3
CASSSYSGRQRSYNEQFF,TRBV11-2,TRBJ2-1
CASSPGGISPLHF,TRBV7-2,TRBJ1-6
CATSDPLAGVLAGELFF,TRBV24-1,TRBJ2-2
CASSLERGLISEAFF,TRBV11-2,TRBJ1-1
CASSPDILNSGNTIYF,TRBV18,TRBJ1-3
CASSMDGNSPLHF,TRBV10-2,TRBJ1-6
CASSASTTNYGYTF,TRBV2,TRBJ1-2
CASSLRVRETRTTDTQYF,TRBV5-6,TRBJ2-3
CSANRETYNEQFF,TRBV20-1,TRBJ2-1
CASSFGSGTEAFF,TRBV5-5,TRBJ1-1
CASSFGGQTYGYTF,TRBV12-3/TRBV12-4,TRBJ1-2
CASSVIAGGTGELFF,TRBV6-4,TRBJ2-2
CASSMGGYNTEAFF,TRBV19,TRBJ1-1
CASGLPSQETQYF,TRBV5-1,TRBJ2-5